The entry that follows covers one TCR beta chain sequence. This sample is drawn from a study of blood T cell repertoires in COVID-19. Sequenced by immunoSEQ multiplex PCR; TCRdb stores in-frame clones only, minus some. Of around 140,000 clones listed, about 88% are singletons. The receptor comes from a man aged 35-49 years with acute COVID-19. Sequencing was carried out using PBMCs or T cells enriched from blood (not recorded which).

DNA for the CDR3: TGTGCCAGCACCTCGACAGGGGGCACTGAAGCTTTCTTT. It translates to CASTSTGGTEAFF. The chain links TRBV7-9 to TRBJ1-1, with 9 bases that match TRBD1. Germline loops: CDR1 SEHNR, CDR2 FQNEAQ (reference sequence). J gave up 4 bases and V 7 bases, and 4 bases lay outside the gene matches. The CDR3 runs to 13 residues.